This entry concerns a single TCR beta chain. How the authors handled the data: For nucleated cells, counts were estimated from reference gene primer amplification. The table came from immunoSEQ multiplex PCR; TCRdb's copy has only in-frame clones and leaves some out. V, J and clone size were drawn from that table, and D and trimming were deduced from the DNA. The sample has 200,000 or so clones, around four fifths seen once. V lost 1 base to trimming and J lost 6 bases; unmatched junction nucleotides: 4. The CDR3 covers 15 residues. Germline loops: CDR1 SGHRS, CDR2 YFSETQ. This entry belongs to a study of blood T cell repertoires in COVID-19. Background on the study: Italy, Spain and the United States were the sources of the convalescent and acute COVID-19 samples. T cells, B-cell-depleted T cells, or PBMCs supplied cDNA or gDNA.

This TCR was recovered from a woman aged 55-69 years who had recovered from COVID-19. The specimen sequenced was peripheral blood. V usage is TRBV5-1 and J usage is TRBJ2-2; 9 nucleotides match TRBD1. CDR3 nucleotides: TGCGCCAGCAGCTTGAGCGGGACAGGGTCCGGGGAGCTGTTTTTT. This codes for CASSLSGTGSGELFF.